Presented here are 8 T cell receptor beta chains from one specimen sequenced in a study of tumor and adjacent non-tumor tissue in lung cancer. TCRbeta libraries were built with three rounds of nested PCR, modified from ARM-PCR. Using its own MiXCR run on the multiplex PCR reads, TCRdb lists one record per CDR3 protein. The data hold over 130,000 distinct CDR3 sequences, with around 66% observed a single time. This sample's RNA came from whole unsorted tissue. Sequenced sample: lung tumor tissue. These receptors all come from a man in his fifties or sixties with small cell lung cancer.

Of note for this clonotype: This clone may be a read error of a much larger clone one base away. The chain carries TRBV6-5 and TRBJ2-3; 8 bases are a match to TRBD2. The ends lost 5 bases at V and 9 bases at J; junction bases unmatched: 4. The CDR3 runs 12 residues. Germline CDR1 and CDR2: MNHEY and SVGAGI. The CDR3 here is CASSEAGDTQYF. CDR3 sequence (DNA): TGTGCCAGCAGTGAAGCGGGAGACACGCAGTATTTT.

The chain is built from TRBV11-2 and TRBJ2-7; TRBD2 might be the D (5 bases). Germline-derived CDR1 and CDR2 are SGHAT and FQNNGV. The CDR3 covers 15 residues. The CDR3 reads CASSLDTGSNYEQYV. The CDR3 bases are TGTGCCAGCAGCTTAGATACGGGGAGCAACTACGAGCAGTATGTC.

Turning to this clonotype: Sequence at one end of the junction differs from germline and may be a read error. This sequence joins TRBV11-2 and TRBJ1-1; tentatively, D is TRBD1 (6 bases). The germline V gene encodes CDR1 SGHAT and CDR2 FQNNGV. The length of the CDR3 is 13 residues. The CDR3 loop reads CARSLGQGIEVFF. For the CDR3, the DNA is TGTGCCAGAAGCTTAGGGCAGGGGATAGAAGTTTTCTTT.

This clonotype occurred many times. The chain employs TRBV11-2 and TRBJ2-2; D unresolved. CDR3 size: 12 residues. Trimming removed 5 bases from V and 13 bases from J, with 14 bases in between. Germline V gives CDR1 SGHAT, CDR2 FQNNGV. CDR3 sequence reads: CASSPVVGSLFF. In nucleotides, the CDR3 is TGTGCCAGCAGCCCAGTTGTAGGGTCGCTGTTTTTT.

V gene TRBV5-4 combines with J gene TRBJ2-3, with 7 bases that match TRBD1. The CDR3 is 14 amino acids. The V gene's germline CDR1 is SGHNT and CDR2 YYREEE (reference sequence). J was trimmed by 3 bases and V by 8 bases; bases with no gene match: 9. CDR3 sequence reads: CASSKQGSTDTQYF. CDR3 in DNA: TGTGCCAGTAGTAAACAGGGGTCGACAGATACGCAGTATTTT.

This sequence joins TRBV6-2 or TRBV6-3 and TRBJ2-3, with D maybe TRBD1 (6 bases). With 10 bases removed from V and 6 bases from J, the gap between germline ends came to 17 bases. The CDR3 sequence is 13 residues long. Germline CDR1 is MNHEY and CDR2 is SVGEGT. The CDR3 sequence: CATSFRRGDTQYF. The CDR3 DNA reads TGTGCCACCTCTTTTCGTAGGGGGGATACGCAGTATTTT.

This clonotype appeared a few times. V and J are TRBV6-6 and TRBJ2-3; either TRBD1 or TRBD2 may supply D (5 bases each). CDR3 length: 13 amino acids. V lost 7 bases, J lost 6 bases, and 14 bases lay in between. Germline V gene data show CDR1 as MNHNY and CDR2 as SVGAGI (reference sequence). The CDR3, as DNA: TGTGCCAGCAAAAGAAGGGGAGTGGATACGCAGTATTTT. Translation gives CASKRRGVDTQYF.

The sample holds a few counts of this clonotype. The CDR3 DNA sequence: TGTGCCTGGAGTTACTTAAGGAACACCATATATTTT. Its protein is CAWSYLRNTIYF. The V gene is TRBV30, the J gene TRBJ1-3; D not resolved. Germline V gene sequence: CDR1 GTSNPN, CDR2 SVGIG (reference sequence). The CDR3 is 12 residues long. V gave up 2 bases and J gave up 7 bases, with 9 bases separating them.